The source of this T cell receptor (beta chain) is a study of T cell clonality in common variable immunodeficiency. This clone was picked up a small number of times. The sequence runs out 3 residues before the end of the CDR3; the remainder is reconstructed from the germline J gene. The CDR3 runs 12 residues. Per germline, CDR1 SNHLY and CDR2 FYNNEI. TCRdb's copy holds only in-frame clones and misses some; the assay was immunoSEQ multiplex PCR. Sampling found approximately 58,000 clones, none seen once. The chain employs TRBV2 and TRBJ2-4; no reliable D call. Sequenced: peripheral blood mononuclear cells. The clonotype was recovered from a person aged 18 to 75 in good health. The CDR3 here is CASSDVGLGQYF. CDR3 DNA (partial): TGTGCCAGCAGTGACGTAGGGCTCGGT.